These T cell receptor beta chains were read from a single sample in a study of blood T cell repertoires in COVID-19. Using immunoSEQ multiplex PCR, the repertoire was profiled, and TCRdb retains in-frame clones only, with some absent. The table includes approximately 310,000 clones, 80% to 90% detected once. Sequenced material: peripheral blood. The receptors here all came from a man aged 45-65 years with active or convalescent COVID-19. The CDR3 runs from the conserved cysteine through the conserved F or W. D genes are given only for firm matches. Size is omitted from some rows. Given values are once, few, many or a class for expanded clones.

cdr3_length: 13
j_call: TRBJ2-2
v_call: TRBV12-3/TRBV12-4
clone_size: .
d_call: .
cdr3_nt: TGTGCCAGCAGACCGACAGGAACCGGGGAGCTGTTTTTT
cdr3_aa: CASRPTGTGELFF

cdr3_length: 13
j_call: TRBJ2-5
v_call: TRBV19
clone_size: .
d_call: TRBD2
cdr3_nt: TGTGCCAGTAGTTTGTCGGGGGGGGAGACCCAGTACTTC
cdr3_aa: CASSLSGGETQYF

cdr3_length: 14
j_call: TRBJ1-5
v_call: TRBV6-5
clone_size: few
d_call: TRBD1
cdr3_nt: TGTGCCAGCAGTACTATTACAGGGGCTCAGCCCCAGCATTTT
cdr3_aa: CASSTITGAQPQHF

cdr3_length: 14
j_call: TRBJ1-1
v_call: TRBV6-7
clone_size: .
d_call: .
cdr3_nt: TGTGCCAGCAATCACAGACCTGATAACACTGAAGCTTTCTTT
cdr3_aa: CASNHRPDNTEAFF

cdr3_length: 16
j_call: TRBJ1-1
v_call: TRBV4-3
clone_size: .
d_call: TRBD1
cdr3_nt: TGCGCCAGCAGCCAGCTCTACAGGGGGCTGAACACTGAAGCTTTCTTT
cdr3_aa: CASSQLYRGLNTEAFF

cdr3_length: 16
j_call: TRBJ1-2
v_call: TRBV7-2
clone_size: .
d_call: TRBD1
cdr3_nt: TGTGCCAGCAGCCTTTACGGGACAGACCCTAACTATGGCTACACCTTC
cdr3_aa: CASSLYGTDPNYGYTF

cdr3_length: 13
j_call: TRBJ2-7
v_call: TRBV5-6
clone_size: .
d_call: .
cdr3_nt: TGTGCCAGCAGCCCCTGGACTGTCTACGAGCAGTACTTC
cdr3_aa: CASSPWTVYEQYF

cdr3_length: 15
j_call: TRBJ1-6
v_call: TRBV7-9
clone_size: .
d_call: .
cdr3_nt: TGTGCCAGCAGCTTAGGGTCCCCGAGGGATTCACCCCTCCACTTT
cdr3_aa: CASSLGSPRDSPLHF

cdr3_length: 14
j_call: TRBJ2-5
v_call: TRBV7-9
clone_size: .
d_call: TRBD1
cdr3_nt: TGTGCCAGCAGCAACCGGGACAGGAAGGAGACCCAGTACTTC
cdr3_aa: CASSNRDRKETQYF

cdr3_length: 16
j_call: TRBJ2-7
v_call: TRBV5-6
clone_size: .
d_call: TRBD2
cdr3_nt: TGTGCCAGCAGCTCTAAACCTAGCGGCTTCTCCTACGAGCAGTACTTC
cdr3_aa: CASSSKPSGFSYEQYF

cdr3_length: 13
j_call: TRBJ2-1
v_call: TRBV6-2/TRBV6-3
clone_size: .
d_call: .
cdr3_nt: TGTGCCAGCAGTGGAGGATCCTACAATGAGCAGTTCTTC
cdr3_aa: CASSGGSYNEQFF

cdr3_length: 15
j_call: TRBJ1-3
v_call: TRBV28
clone_size: .
d_call: TRBD1
cdr3_nt: TGTGCCAGCAGCTTGGGACAGCTCTCTGGAAACACCATATATTTT
cdr3_aa: CASSLGQLSGNTIYF

cdr3_length: 17
j_call: TRBJ2-1
v_call: TRBV5-1
clone_size: .
d_call: .
cdr3_nt: TGCGCCAGCAGCTTGGGGTATCTCCCGGGCTCCTACAATGAGCAGTTCTTC
cdr3_aa: CASSLGYLPGSYNEQFF

cdr3_length: 14
j_call: TRBJ1-5
v_call: TRBV19
clone_size: .
d_call: .
cdr3_nt: TGTGCCAGTAGTCTCACAGGGTTGGAACAGCCCCAGCATTTT
cdr3_aa: CASSLTGLEQPQHF

cdr3_length: 14
j_call: TRBJ1-4
v_call: TRBV10-1
clone_size: once
d_call: .
cdr3_nt: TGCGCCAGCGTCATGGTCCCGCGGAATGAAAAACTGTTTTTT
cdr3_aa: CASVMVPRNEKLFF

cdr3_length: 16
j_call: TRBJ2-3
v_call: TRBV6-6
clone_size: .
d_call: TRBD2
cdr3_nt: TGTGCCAGCAGTTACGGTCCGGGGGGTGGGACAGATACGCAGTATTTT
cdr3_aa: CASSYGPGGGTDTQYF

cdr3_length: 14
j_call: TRBJ1-1
v_call: TRBV6-2/TRBV6-3
clone_size: once
d_call: .
cdr3_nt: TGTGCCAGCAGTTACAGGCGACAGAACACTGAAGCTTTCTTT
cdr3_aa: CASSYRRQNTEAFF

cdr3_length: 14
j_call: TRBJ1-2
v_call: TRBV11-2
clone_size: once
d_call: .
cdr3_nt: TGTGCCAGCAGCTTAGACGGTTTTAACTATGGCTACACCTTC
cdr3_aa: CASSLDGFNYGYTF

cdr3_length: 15
j_call: TRBJ2-5
v_call: TRBV7-2
clone_size: .
d_call: TRBD2
cdr3_nt: TGTGCCAGCAGCTTATCGAGCGGGGGACAAGAGACCCAGTACTTC
cdr3_aa: CASSLSSGGQETQYF

cdr3_length: 15
j_call: TRBJ2-3
v_call: TRBV7-2
clone_size: .
d_call: TRBD2
cdr3_nt: TGTGCCAGCAGCTTACCGCGGGGGGGCATAGATACGCAGTATTTT
cdr3_aa: CASSLPRGGIDTQYF

cdr3_length: 14
j_call: TRBJ2-5
v_call: TRBV5-1
clone_size: .
d_call: .
cdr3_nt: TGCGCCAGCAGCTTACAGGGATCCCAAGAGACCCAGTACTTC
cdr3_aa: CASSLQGSQETQYF

cdr3_length: 15
j_call: TRBJ1-2
v_call: TRBV4-1
clone_size: .
d_call: .
cdr3_nt: TGCGCCAGCAGCCAAGAGGGACACGCTAACTATGGCTACACCTTC
cdr3_aa: CASSQEGHANYGYTF

cdr3_length: 13
j_call: TRBJ1-5
v_call: TRBV30
clone_size: .
d_call: .
cdr3_nt: TGTGCCTGGAGCATGGGGACTGGTCAGCCCCAGCATTTT
cdr3_aa: CAWSMGTGQPQHF

cdr3_length: 16
j_call: TRBJ2-3
v_call: TRBV29-1
clone_size: .
d_call: .
cdr3_nt: TGCAGCGTTGAAGTTGGGCCAGACACCCGTACAGATACGCAGTATTTT
cdr3_aa: CSVEVGPDTRTDTQYF

cdr3_length: 15
j_call: TRBJ2-7
v_call: TRBV9
clone_size: .
d_call: TRBD1
cdr3_nt: TGTGCCAGCAGCGTAGCTGGGACAGACTCCTACGAGCAGTACTTC
cdr3_aa: CASSVAGTDSYEQYF

cdr3_length: 15
j_call: TRBJ1-2
v_call: TRBV19
clone_size: .
d_call: TRBD1
cdr3_nt: TGTGCCAGTAGTCCGAAGGGACAGGGAGTATATGGCTACACCTTC
cdr3_aa: CASSPKGQGVYGYTF

cdr3_length: 15
j_call: TRBJ2-1
v_call: TRBV27
clone_size: .
d_call: TRBD2
cdr3_nt: TGTGCCAGCATCCCCGGGACTAGCGGGACCAATGAGCAGTTCTTC
cdr3_aa: CASIPGTSGTNEQFF

cdr3_length: 12
j_call: TRBJ2-1
v_call: TRBV21-1
clone_size: .
d_call: .
cdr3_nt: TGTGCCAGCAGCAAAGTCCTCAATGAGCAGTTCTTC
cdr3_aa: CASSKVLNEQFF

cdr3_length: 12
j_call: TRBJ1-2
v_call: TRBV3-1/TRBV3-2
clone_size: .
d_call: .
cdr3_nt: TGTGCCAGCAGCCCCCGGGGTGGAGGCTACACCTTC
cdr3_aa: CASSPRGGGYTF

cdr3_length: 11
j_call: TRBJ1-2
v_call: TRBV3-1/TRBV3-2
clone_size: .
d_call: .
cdr3_nt: TGTGCCAGCAGCCAAGGGGGGGGTTACACCTTC
cdr3_aa: CASSQGGGYTF

cdr3_length: 13
j_call: TRBJ2-2
v_call: TRBV5-1
clone_size: .
d_call: .
cdr3_nt: TGCGCCAGCAGCTTGGACGGGTACGGGGAGCTGTTTTTT
cdr3_aa: CASSLDGYGELFF

cdr3_length: 14
j_call: TRBJ2-3
v_call: TRBV5-4
clone_size: .
d_call: .
cdr3_nt: TGTGCCAGCAGCTCACAGGAGTATAGAGATACGCAGTATTTT
cdr3_aa: CASSSQEYRDTQYF

cdr3_length: 14
j_call: TRBJ2-7
v_call: TRBV15
clone_size: .
d_call: .
cdr3_nt: TGTGCCACCAGCAGAGATCAGGGGCGATACGAGCAGTACTTC
cdr3_aa: CATSRDQGRYEQYF

cdr3_length: 11
j_call: TRBJ2-7
v_call: TRBV2
clone_size: .
d_call: .
cdr3_nt: TGTGCCAGCAGGGGTCACAGGGAGCAGTACTTC
cdr3_aa: CASRGHREQYF

cdr3_length: 18
j_call: TRBJ1-2
v_call: TRBV5-1
clone_size: .
d_call: .
cdr3_nt: TGCGCCAGCAGCTTGGCAACCGGGTCCTCCGCACCTAACTATGGCTACACCTTC
cdr3_aa: CASSLATGSSAPNYGYTF

cdr3_length: 14
j_call: TRBJ1-2
v_call: TRBV2
clone_size: .
d_call: TRBD1
cdr3_nt: TGTGCCAGCAGTGATTTCAGGGGGGCCTATGGCTACACCTTC
cdr3_aa: CASSDFRGAYGYTF

cdr3_length: 15
j_call: TRBJ2-7
v_call: TRBV5-1
clone_size: .
d_call: TRBD2
cdr3_nt: TGCGCCAGCAGCCTTGGGGGGGATAGGCCCTACGAGCAGTACTTC
cdr3_aa: CASSLGGDRPYEQYF

cdr3_length: 16
j_call: TRBJ1-6
v_call: TRBV4-3
clone_size: once
d_call: .
cdr3_nt: TGCGCCAGCAGCCAAGCATACAGCTCCTATAATTCACCCCTCCACTTT
cdr3_aa: CASSQAYSSYNSPLHF

cdr3_length: 14
j_call: TRBJ2-1
v_call: TRBV28
clone_size: few
d_call: .
cdr3_nt: TGTGCCAGCAGTCCCACGAGCTCCTACAATGAGCAGTTCTTC
cdr3_aa: CASSPTSSYNEQFF

cdr3_length: 15
j_call: TRBJ2-3
v_call: TRBV5-4
clone_size: .
d_call: TRBD2
cdr3_nt: TGTGCCAGCAGCCGCGGGGGGCAGGGAACAGATACGCAGTATTTT
cdr3_aa: CASSRGGQGTDTQYF

cdr3_length: 14
j_call: TRBJ2-4
v_call: TRBV2
clone_size: .
d_call: .
cdr3_nt: TGTGCCAGCATTCCTAGAGCAGGGCAAAACATTCAGTACTTC
cdr3_aa: CASIPRAGQNIQYF

cdr3_length: 13
j_call: TRBJ2-7
v_call: TRBV5-1
clone_size: once
d_call: TRBD2
cdr3_nt: TGCGCCAGCAGCCGGGGAGGGACCTACGAGCAGTACTTC
cdr3_aa: CASSRGGTYEQYF

cdr3_length: 13
j_call: TRBJ1-5
v_call: TRBV29-1
clone_size: few
d_call: .
cdr3_nt: TGCAGCGTTGGGAGGGATAGCAATCAGCCCCAGCATTTT
cdr3_aa: CSVGRDSNQPQHF

cdr3_length: 14
j_call: TRBJ1-3
v_call: TRBV6-5
clone_size: .
d_call: .
cdr3_nt: TGTGCCAGCAGTCGAGTTCGAGCCGGAAACACCATATATTTT
cdr3_aa: CASSRVRAGNTIYF

cdr3_length: 17
j_call: TRBJ1-5
v_call: TRBV28
clone_size: .
d_call: .
cdr3_nt: TGTGCCAGCAGTTCCAGGGAATGGCGAATCGGCAATCAGCCCCAGCATTTT
cdr3_aa: CASSSREWRIGNQPQHF

cdr3_length: 16
j_call: TRBJ2-2
v_call: TRBV2
clone_size: .
d_call: TRBD2
cdr3_nt: TGTGCCAGCAGCGCCGTTCTAGCGGGGGCAGGCGGGGAGCTGTTTTTT
cdr3_aa: CASSAVLAGAGGELFF

cdr3_length: 17
j_call: TRBJ1-6
v_call: TRBV2
clone_size: .
d_call: .
cdr3_nt: TGTGCCAGCAGGCCCCCGGGTGGGAGCTCCTATAATTCACCCCTCCACTTT
cdr3_aa: CASRPPGGSSYNSPLHF

cdr3_length: 15
j_call: TRBJ1-1
v_call: TRBV11-2
clone_size: .
d_call: TRBD1
cdr3_nt: TGTGCCAGCAGCTGGATACAGGGGGCGAGTACTGAAGCTTTCTTT
cdr3_aa: CASSWIQGASTEAFF

cdr3_length: 19
j_call: TRBJ2-1
v_call: TRBV10-3
clone_size: .
d_call: TRBD2
cdr3_nt: TGTGCCATCAGTGGTGGGACTAGCGGGGGGGCTGGATCCTACAATGAGCAGTTCTTC
cdr3_aa: CAISGGTSGGAGSYNEQFF

cdr3_length: 12
j_call: TRBJ2-5
v_call: TRBV28
clone_size: .
d_call: .
cdr3_nt: TGTGCCAGCAGTTTAAGCGGCGAGACCCAGTACTTC
cdr3_aa: CASSLSGETQYF

cdr3_length: 14
j_call: TRBJ1-2
v_call: TRBV6-5
clone_size: .
d_call: .
cdr3_nt: TGTGCCAGCAGTTACTCGAACAGGCCTAGGGGCTACACCTTC
cdr3_aa: CASSYSNRPRGYTF

cdr3_length: 14
j_call: TRBJ2-4
v_call: TRBV5-1
clone_size: .
d_call: TRBD1
cdr3_nt: TGCGCCAGCACCATTGGGACAGGGGAGAACATTCAGTACTTC
cdr3_aa: CASTIGTGENIQYF

cdr3_length: 15
j_call: TRBJ2-3
v_call: TRBV6-5
clone_size: .
d_call: TRBD2
cdr3_nt: TGTGCCAGCAGAAGAGCGGGGAGCCCCCCAGATACGCAGTATTTT
cdr3_aa: CASRRAGSPPDTQYF

cdr3_length: 14
j_call: TRBJ2-2
v_call: TRBV10-3
clone_size: .
d_call: .
cdr3_nt: TGTGCCATCAGAAATTCCGCGAACACCGGGGAGCTGTTTTTT
cdr3_aa: CAIRNSANTGELFF

cdr3_length: 14
j_call: TRBJ1-2
v_call: TRBV6-2/TRBV6-3
clone_size: .
d_call: .
cdr3_nt: TGTGCCAGCAGTTACTCGCGGGGAAACTATGGCTACACCTTC
cdr3_aa: CASSYSRGNYGYTF